What follows are 5 T cell receptor beta chains derived from one specimen sequenced in a study of T cell changes during pregnancy in multiple sclerosis. Some clones are missing from TCRdb's copy, which holds only in-frame ones; the method was immunoSEQ multiplex PCR. Of around 52,000 clones listed, over 80% were seen once; the top ten hold more than 0.15%. The sample was CD4+ T cells from peripheral blood mononuclear cells, taken after pregnancy. The origin of the receptors is a female donor in good health, enrolled as a control in a pregnancy study.

The V gene is TRBV29-1, the J gene TRBJ1-3, with D tentatively TRBD1 (5 bases). This CDR3 region has 14 residues. V shed 5 bases and J shed 4 bases, with 15 bases lying between them. CDR1 SQVTM and CDR2 ANQGSEA come from the germline V gene. The CDR3 region has the DNA TGCAGCGTTCAACGGGGGGATCCCGGAAACACCATATATTTT. Protein: CSVQRGDPGNTIYF.

The chain employs TRBV7-2 and TRBJ2-7, with D possibly matching TRBD1 (6 bases). Germline CDR1 SGHTA, CDR2 FQGNSA. This CDR3 contains 13 residues. Trimming shortened V by 5 bases and J by 3 bases, and 11 bases separated the two germline ends. CDR3 nucleotides: TGTGCCAGCAGCCACCCAGGGGTCTACGAGCAGTACTTC. It yields the protein CASSHPGVYEQYF.

This chain joins TRBV7-3 and TRBJ2-4; TRBD1 is a possible D gene (7 bases). The CDR3 runs to 15 residues. The V and J ends lost 3 bases and 7 bases respectively, with 16 bases between them. CDR1 is SGHTA, CDR2 FQGTGA, per germline. The CDR3 is CASSLNRAGGNIQYF. In DNA form, the CDR3 reads TGTGCCAGCAGCTTGAACAGGGCAGGGGGGAACATTCAGTACTTC.

This clone was seen once. The chain uses TRBV10-1 and TRBJ1-4; D unresolved. Germline CDR1 reads WNHNN; CDR2 reads SYGVQD (reference sequence). The CDR3 extends over 15 amino acids. V lost 6 bases, J lost 3 bases, and 14 bases lay in between. CDR3 bases: TGCGCCAGCAGCAGTCCCTCTGTCTCTAATGAAAAACTGTTTTTT. Translated: CASSSPSVSNEKLFF.

Turning to this clone: Compared with germline, one end of the junction differs, possibly owing to a read error. The chain is built from TRBV11-2 and TRBJ2-1; 8 nucleotides match TRBD1. From germline, CDR1 is SGHAT and CDR2 FQNNGV. The CDR3 runs to 11 residues. The DNA for the CDR3 is TGTGCCAGCAGCTGGGGACAGGTGGCGATCTTC. This gives the protein CASSWGQVAIF.